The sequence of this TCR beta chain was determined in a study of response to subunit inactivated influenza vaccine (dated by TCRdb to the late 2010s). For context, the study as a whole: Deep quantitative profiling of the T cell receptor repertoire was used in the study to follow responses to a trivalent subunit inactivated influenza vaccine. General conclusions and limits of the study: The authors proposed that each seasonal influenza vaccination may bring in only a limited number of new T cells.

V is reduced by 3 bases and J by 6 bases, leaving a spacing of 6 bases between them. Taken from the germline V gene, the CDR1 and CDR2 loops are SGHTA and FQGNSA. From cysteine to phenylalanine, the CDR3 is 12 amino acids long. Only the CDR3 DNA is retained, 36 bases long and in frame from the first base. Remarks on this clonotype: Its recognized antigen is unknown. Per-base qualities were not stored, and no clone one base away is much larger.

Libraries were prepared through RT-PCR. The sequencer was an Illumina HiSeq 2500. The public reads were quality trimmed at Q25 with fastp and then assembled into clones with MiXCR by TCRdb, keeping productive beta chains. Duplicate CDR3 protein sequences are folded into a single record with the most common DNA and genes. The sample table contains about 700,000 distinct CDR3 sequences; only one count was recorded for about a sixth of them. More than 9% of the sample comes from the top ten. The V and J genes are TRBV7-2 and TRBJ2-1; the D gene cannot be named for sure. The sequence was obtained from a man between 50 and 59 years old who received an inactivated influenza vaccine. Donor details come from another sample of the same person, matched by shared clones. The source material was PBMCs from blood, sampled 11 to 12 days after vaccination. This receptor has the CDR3 CASSFTGNEQFF. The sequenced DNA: TGTGCCAGCAGCTTCACCGGCAATGAGCAGTTCTTC.